These 24 T cell receptor beta chains share one sample of origin, sequenced in a study of control samples from healthy donors and cancer patients. Using immunoSEQ multiplex PCR, the repertoire was profiled, and TCRdb retains in-frame clones only, with some absent. The table has some 130,000 clones, over 80% seen once; the top ten hold approximately 2%. Material for sequencing was blood. The receptor set was obtained from a woman in her forties or fifties in good health.

The gene calls are TRBV28 and TRBJ2-3; 8 bases line up with TRBD2. In germline, CDR1 is MDHEN, CDR2 SYDVKM. The junction had 7 bases not matched to a gene; V was cut back by 10 bases and J by 1 base. The CDR3 consists of 14 residues. The CDR3 region is CATDTAGGTDTQYF. CDR3 DNA sequence: TGTGCCACCGACACAGCGGGAGGCACAGATACGCAGTATTTT.

This chain joins TRBV11-2 and TRBJ1-3; the D gene is possibly TRBD1 (6 bases). The germline CDR1 and CDR2 sequences are SGHAT and FQNNGV. The CDR3 length is 15 residues. The V end lost 3 bases, the J end lost 2 bases, and 11 bases lay between the germline ends. The DNA of the CDR3 is TGTGCCAGCAGCTTGGGTAACAGGGCTGGAAACACCATATATTTT. This codes for CASSLGNRAGNTIYF.

The V gene is TRBV5-1, the J gene TRBJ2-5, with 7 positions matching TRBD2. V was clipped by 5 bases and J by 5 bases; unmatched bases: 3. Looked up from germline, CDR1 is SGHRS and CDR2 is YFSETQ. The CDR3 consists of 12 residues. The CDR3 spells CASSVGGETQYF. CDR3 nucleotide sequence: TGCGCCAGCAGTGTCGGGGGGGAGACCCAGTACTTC. Together with reference TRBV5-1 and TRBJ2-5, the CDR3 gives the full variable domain: KAGVTQTPRYLIKTRGQQVTLSCSPISGHRSVSWYQQTPGQGLQFLFEYFSETQRNKGNFPGRFSGRQFSNSRSEMNVSTLELGDSALYLCASSVGGETQYFGPGTRLLVL.

The chain carries TRBV11-2 and TRBJ1-6; D not resolved. CDR1 and CDR2 from the germline V gene are SGHAT and FQNNGV. The CDR3 is made up of 12 amino acids. Trimming stripped 5 bases from V and 10 bases from J, with 9 bases between. The CDR3 DNA follows: TGTGCCAGCAGCGCAGGCGGGTCACCCCTCCACTTT. Amino acids: CASSAGGSPLHF.

The chain combines TRBV3-1 (or the pseudogene TRBV3-2) with TRBJ2-3; 11 nucleotides match TRBD2. CDR1 and CDR2 (germline): LGHDT, YNNKEL (reference sequence). V lost 0 bases and J lost 1; bases outside the gene matches: 6. This CDR3 region has 18 residues. The CDR3 protein is CASSQEGTSGPRTDTQYF. Here the CDR3 DNA reads TGTGCCAGCAGCCAAGAAGGGACTAGCGGACCACGCACAGATACGCAGTATTTT.

This clone occurred once. The rearrangement uses TRBV29-1 and TRBJ1-1; D is perhaps TRBD1 (5 bases). The germline CDR1 and CDR2 sequences are SQVTM and ANQGSEA. This CDR3 region has 14 residues. V lost 5 bases to trimming and J lost 1 base, with 14 bases between them. CDR3: CSVKTGQGNTEAFF. The CDR3 coding sequence is TGCAGCGTTAAAACGGGGCAGGGGAACACTGAAGCTTTCTTT.

This chain uses TRBV11-2 with TRBJ2-7; D might be TRBD1 (5 bases). The V and J ends lost 5 bases and 3 bases respectively, with 14 bases between them. The V gene's germline CDR1 is SGHAT and CDR2 FQNNGV. This CDR3 is 14 amino acids long. CDR3 sequence reads: CASSVTVLGYEQYF. For the CDR3, the DNA is TGTGCCAGCAGCGTGACAGTCTTAGGCTACGAGCAGTACTTC.

V is TRBV19 and J is TRBJ2-6; 8 nucleotides match TRBD1. J lost 0 bases, V lost 5 bases, and 9 bases had no gene match. Per germline, CDR1 LNHDA and CDR2 SQIVND (reference sequence). The CDR3 covers 18 residues. The CDR3 reads CASSADREVFSGANVLTF. CDR3 DNA sequence: TGTGCCAGTAGTGCGGACAGGGAAGTGTTCTCTGGGGCCAACGTCCTGACTTTC.

The V call is TRBV19, the J call TRBJ1-5; no reliable D call. The ends were cut back, 6 bases at V and 2 bases at J, with 11 bases in the middle. The CDR3 consists of 14 residues. CDR1 is LNHDA and CDR2 is SQIVND in the germline V gene (reference sequence). CDR3 nucleotides: TGTGCCAGTAGCTTGACTATGGGCAATCAGCCCCAGCATTTT. It codes for CASSLTMGNQPQHF.

The chain uses TRBV29-1 and TRBJ1-2; 8 nucleotides agree with TRBD1. The CDR3 runs 15 residues. Trimming took 0 bases from V and 8 from J; bases not matched to a gene: 11. Germline V gene lookup returns CDR1 SQVTM and CDR2 ANQGSEA. CDR3 nucleotide sequence: TGCAGCGTTGAAGATCTTGCAGGGGGCATGGAGGGCTACACCTTC. It codes for CSVEDLAGGMEGYTF.

The genes are TRBV11-2 and TRBJ2-3, with D maybe TRBD1 (6 bases). The CDR3 length is 15 residues. V gave up 5 bases and J gave up 0 bases, with 12 bases separating them. The germline gives CDR1 SGHAT, CDR2 FQNNGV. CDR3 coding DNA: TGTGCCAGCAGCCACTGGGACACTAGCACAGATACGCAGTATTTT. Amino acid sequence: CASSHWDTSTDTQYF.

The chain has TRBV3-1 (or the pseudogene TRBV3-2) and TRBJ1-3; D unresolved. The V gene's germline CDR1 is LGHDT and CDR2 YNNKEL (reference sequence). This CDR3 comprises 14 residues. V was pared by 2 bases and J by 4 bases, with 9 bases between. Here the CDR3 reads CASSQRAYGNTIYF. The CDR3 region has the DNA TGTGCCAGCAGCCAACGGGCGTACGGAAACACCATATATTTT.

The chain uses TRBV20-1 and TRBJ1-1, with D perhaps TRBD1 (5 bases). From germline, CDR1 is DFQATT and CDR2 SNEGSKA (reference sequence). V gave up 1 base and J gave up 5 bases, with 5 bases separating them. The CDR3 runs to 11 residues. CDR3 in DNA: TGCAGTGCTAGAGGGGGGACTGAAGCTTTCTTT. Its translation: CSARGGTEAFF.

This clone occurred a few times. In DNA, the CDR3 is TGTGCCAGCAGCTTGTGGGGGTCCTACAATGAGCAGTTCTTC. Protein sequence: CASSLWGSYNEQFF. The gene calls are TRBV5-4 and TRBJ2-1; the D gene could be TRBD1 or TRBD2 (5 bases each). Trimming shortened V by 1 base and J by 1 base, and 6 bases separated the two germline ends. Germline lookup yields CDR1 SGHNT and CDR2 YYREEE (reference sequence). This CDR3 is 14 amino acids long.

Details on this clone: Other DNA sequences in the sample encode the same CDR3. The chain links TRBV28 to TRBJ2-2; 12 nucleotides agree with TRBD2. Germline lookup yields CDR1 MDHEN and CDR2 SYDVKM. V lost 5 bases to trimming and J lost 7 bases; unmatched junction nucleotides: 2. The CDR3 length is 14 residues. CDR3 DNA sequence: TGTGCCAGCAGTCTAGCGGGGGGGGGCGGGGAGCTGTTTTTT. It yields the protein CASSLAGGGGELFF.

Remarks on this clone: The sample contains more than one DNA sequence encoding this CDR3. The genes are TRBV2 and TRBJ1-2; a possible D gene is TRBD1 (6 bases). Trimming removed 1 base from V and 7 bases from J, with 13 bases in between. This CDR3 has 14 residues. Germline V lookup: CDR1 SNHLY, CDR2 FYNNEI. In DNA, the CDR3 is TGTGCCAGCAGTGAAGGGGGAGGAGGGGGTGGCTACACCTTC. Translation: CASSEGGGGGGYTF. The full variable domain, its missing parts supplied by reference TRBV2 and TRBJ1-2, is EPEVTQTPSHQVTQMGQEVILRCVPISNHLYFYWYRQILGQKVEFLVSFYNNEISEKSEIFDDQFSVERPDGSNFTLKIRSTKLEDSAMYFCASSEGGGGGGYTFGSGTRLTVV.

The gene calls are TRBV5-1 and TRBJ1-2; D possibly corresponds to TRBD1 (6 bases). This CDR3 is built from 18 residues. Germline V gives CDR1 SGHRS, CDR2 YFSETQ. Trimming took off 5 bases at V and 0 bases at J, with 23 bases between the two ends. The CDR3 reads CASRKTTGRDLANYGYTF. The CDR3 DNA is TGCGCCAGCAGGAAGACTACAGGGCGCGACTTAGCTAACTATGGCTACACCTTC.

CDR3 in amino acids: CASSPPTGTKNIQYF. The CDR3 nucleotides are TGTGCCAGCTCACCACCGACAGGGACCAAAAACATTCAGTACTTC. V gene TRBV18 combines with J gene TRBJ2-4; 7 bases align to TRBD1. Germline CDR1 is KGHSH and CDR2 is LQKENI. The V segment lost 0 bases and the J segment 2 bases; nucleotides outside the gene matches: 1. CDR3 length equals 15 residues.

This clone was seen a handful of times. This chain links TRBV28 with TRBJ1-3; no clear D gene. Germline V gene data show CDR1 as MDHEN and CDR2 as SYDVKM. Trimming stripped 5 bases from V and 3 bases from J, with 20 bases between. There are 17 residues in the CDR3. The CDR3 is CASSITLWPEDGNTIYF. The CDR3 nucleotides read TGTGCCAGCAGTATTACCCTCTGGCCAGAGGATGGAAACACCATATATTTT.

The chain is built from TRBV7-9 and TRBJ2-1; D may be TRBD1 (6 bases). This CDR3 has 17 amino acids. V was shortened by 6 bases and J by 8 bases, with 26 bases between the two germline ends. From germline, CDR1 is SEHNR and CDR2 FQNEAQ (reference sequence). CDR3 in amino acids: CASRQHLRKTGYDEQFF. DNA for the CDR3: TGTGCCAGCAGGCAACACTTACGAAAAACAGGGTACGATGAGCAGTTCTTC.

This chain connects TRBV15 to TRBJ1-6; weak D call: TRBD1 (5 bases). Germline V gives CDR1 LNHNV, CDR2 YYDKDF (reference sequence). V gave up 5 bases and J gave up 7 bases, with 12 bases separating them. CDR3 length equals 14 residues. CDR3 region: CATSLGGENSPLHF. CDR3 nucleotides: TGTGCCACCAGCTTGGGGGGGGAAAATTCACCCCTCCACTTT.

The genes are TRBV18 and TRBJ2-3; 9 bases map to TRBD1. The CDR3 loop spans 16 amino acids. The germline CDR1 and CDR2 sequences are KGHSH and LQKENI. J gave up 3 bases and V 0 bases, and 4 bases lay outside the gene matches. The CDR3 loop reads CASSPPVGQGTDTQYF. In DNA form, the CDR3 reads TGTGCCAGCTCACCACCTGTAGGACAGGGGACAGATACGCAGTATTTT.

The chain recombines TRBV30 with TRBJ2-7; TRBD2 is a possible D gene (6 bases). CDR1 is GTSNPN, CDR2 SVGIG, per germline (reference sequence). The V end was cut by 7 bases, the J end by 0 bases, with 19 bases between. The CDR3 length is 15 residues. The CDR3 DNA sequence: TGTGCCTCGGAGGGGAGGAGGACAAGCTCCTACGAGCAGTACTTC. As protein: CASEGRRTSSYEQYF.

The table lists this clone with a few counts. The rearrangement joins TRBV9 to TRBJ2-1; 7 bases align to TRBD2. The germline CDR1 and CDR2 sequences are SGDLS and YYNGEE. The CDR3 extends over 15 amino acids. After removal of 0 bases from V and 6 bases from J, the junction contained 6 bases not matched to a gene. The CDR3 reads CASSVDHSGANEQFF. The CDR3 DNA sequence: TGTGCCAGCAGCGTAGACCACAGCGGGGCCAATGAGCAGTTCTTC.